This note documents a single T cell receptor beta chain sequence. Some clones are missing from TCRdb's copy, which holds only in-frame ones; the method was immunoSEQ multiplex PCR. The sample lists some 210,000 clones; roughly 85% were seen once. The data are from a study of cytomegalovirus exposure and HLA in healthy donors. There are 13 residues in the CDR3. Trimming shortened V by 5 bases and J by 7 bases, and 11 bases separated the two germline ends. Germline CDR1 MNHNY, CDR2 SVGAGI (reference sequence). The chain is built from TRBV6-6 and TRBJ1-4; D not resolved. Sequenced sample: PBMCs. This sequence originates from a young woman in good health and CMV-seronegative. CDR3 sequence (DNA): TGTGCCAGCAGTCCCTCCGGGAGTGAAAAACTGTTTTTT. It specifies CASSPSGSEKLFF.